These T cell receptor beta chains were read from a single sample in a study of cytomegalovirus exposure and HLA in healthy donors. Here immunoSEQ multiplex PCR was the method, and the copy in TCRdb shows in-frame clones only, minus some. This sample yields 90,000 to 150,000 clones, of which more than 75% are seen a single time; around 1.9% belongs to the top ten. Sequencing was carried out using PBMCs. The source of these receptors is a young woman in good health and CMV-seronegative. CDR3s include the opening cysteine and the closing phenylalanine or tryptophan. D genes are given only for firm matches. The size entry is marked missing in some rows and otherwise reads once, few, many or a size class.

j_gene | d_gene | abundance | v_gene | len | CDR3aa | CDR3nt
TRBJ2-7 | . | . | TRBV7-2 | 13 | CASSSDGGYEQYF | TGTGCCAGCAGCTCCGACGGGGGCTACGAGCAGTACTTC
TRBJ1-2 | . | . | TRBV11-2 | 14 | CASSLREVNYGYTF | TGTGCCAGCAGCTTACGGGAAGTGAACTATGGCTACACCTTC
TRBJ2-5 | TRBD1 | . | TRBV27 | 17 | CASSPGQGAWYQETQYF | TGTGCCAGCAGTCCGGGACAGGGGGCCTGGTACCAAGAGACCCAGTACTTC
TRBJ2-7 | . | . | TRBV2 | 14 | CASSEQGSSYEQYF | TGTGCCAGCAGTGAACAGGGATCCTCCTACGAGCAGTACTTC
TRBJ2-3 | . | once | TRBV2 | 13 | CASSPTTVDTQYF | TGTGCCAGCAGTCCCACTACTGTAGATACGCAGTATTTT
TRBJ1-5 | TRBD1 | . | TRBV30 | 13 | CAWSSRQGQPQHF | TGTGCCTGGAGTTCGCGACAGGGTCAGCCCCAGCATTTT
TRBJ2-3 | TRBD2 | . | TRBV5-6 | 16 | CASSVTSGGFTDTQYF | TGTGCCAGCAGCGTTACTAGCGGGGGTTTCACAGATACGCAGTATTTT
TRBJ2-2 | . | . | TRBV6-1 | 15 | CASKRGKTDTGELFF | TGTGCCAGCAAGAGAGGCAAGACGGACACCGGGGAGCTGTTTTTT
TRBJ1-1 | . | . | TRBV5-5 | 15 | CASSLSGGQNTEAFF | TGTGCCAGCAGCTTGAGTGGAGGGCAGAACACTGAAGCTTTCTTT
TRBJ1-2 | . | . | TRBV29-1 | 13 | CSPPPDSVYGYTF | TGCAGCCCACCACCTGACAGTGTCTATGGCTACACCTTC
TRBJ2-7 | . | . | TRBV7-2 | 14 | CASSSLGLSYEQYF | TGTGCCAGCAGCTCCCTAGGCCTCTCCTACGAGCAGTACTTC
TRBJ1-4 | . | . | TRBV20-1 | 11 | CSASRGEKLFF | TGCAGTGCTAGTAGAGGGGAAAAACTGTTTTTT
TRBJ1-4 | . | once | TRBV5-6 | 14 | CASSFPGMGEKLFF | TGTGCCAGCAGCTTCCCAGGGATGGGCGAAAAACTGTTTTTT
TRBJ1-1 | . | . | TRBV27 | 17 | CASSPIRGGLRETEAFF | TGTGCCAGCAGTCCAATTAGGGGTGGCTTAAGAGAGACTGAAGCTTTCTTT
TRBJ1-1 | . | . | TRBV29-1 | 10 | CSVSDTEAFF | TGCAGCGTTTCTGACACTGAAGCTTTCTTT
TRBJ1-2 | . | . | TRBV2 | 13 | CASRVDRNYGYTF | TGTGCCAGCAGAGTCGACAGGAACTATGGCTACACCTTC
TRBJ2-1 | TRBD1 | . | TRBV2 | 13 | CASRDRINNEQFF | TGTGCCAGCAGGGACAGGATAAACAATGAGCAGTTCTTC